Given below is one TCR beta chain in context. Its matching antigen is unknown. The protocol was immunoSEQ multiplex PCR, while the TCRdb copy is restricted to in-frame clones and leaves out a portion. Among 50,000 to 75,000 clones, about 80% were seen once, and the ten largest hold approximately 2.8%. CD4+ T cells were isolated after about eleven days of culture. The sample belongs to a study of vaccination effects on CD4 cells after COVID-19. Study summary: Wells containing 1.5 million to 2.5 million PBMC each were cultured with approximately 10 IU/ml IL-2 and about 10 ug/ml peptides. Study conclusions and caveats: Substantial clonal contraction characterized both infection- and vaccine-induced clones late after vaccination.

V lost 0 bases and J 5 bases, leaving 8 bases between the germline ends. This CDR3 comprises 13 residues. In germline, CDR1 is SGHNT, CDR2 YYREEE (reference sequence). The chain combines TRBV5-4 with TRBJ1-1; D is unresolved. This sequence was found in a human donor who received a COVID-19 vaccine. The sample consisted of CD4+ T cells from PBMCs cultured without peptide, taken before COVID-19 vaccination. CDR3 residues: CASSLELGTEAFF. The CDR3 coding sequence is TGTGCCAGCAGCTTGGAACTGGGGACTGAAGCTTTCTTT.